Reported below is one T cell receptor (beta chain). Measured with immunoSEQ multiplex PCR; TCRdb has only the in-frame clones, and not every one. The sample holds around 690,000 clones, roughly 88% seen once. This specimen comes from a study of shared clonotypes between healthy human individuals. Across the whole study: Per donor, three plates held CD4 naive cells, three held CD4 memory, two held CD8 naive and one held CD8 memory.

The V end lost 2 bases, the J end lost 2 bases, and 14 bases lay between the germline ends. This CDR3 comprises 15 residues. Germline-derived CDR1 and CDR2 are SGHRS and YFSETQ. The V and J genes are TRBV5-1 and TRBJ2-7; D ambiguous. This TCR came from a man between 18 and 29 years old in good health. Some clones in this sample may be carry-over from other donors' samples. Input material: memory CD8+ T cells from PBMCs. This sample's subset: CD45RO+ cells pooled with CCR7-negative TemRA cells. The CDR3 DNA reads as TGCGCCAGCAGCTTAACCCCGGTTCTGGCCTACGAGCAGTACTTC. This translates into CASSLTPVLAYEQYF.